A selection of T cell receptor beta chains follows, all from one sample in a study of shared clonotypes between healthy human individuals. TCRdb's table, derived via immunoSEQ multiplex PCR, lists solely in-frame clones and lacks some. The data hold about 800,000 clones, with about 96% observed a single time. Sequenced sample: naive CD8+ T cells sorted from blood. Source of these receptors: a man aged 25-45 years in good health. Both conserved end residues are part of each CDR3.

>TRBJ2-7|TRBV7-9
CASSRGTGGSYEQYF
>TRBJ2-7|TRBV15
CATSSKWGPNLHEQYF
>TRBJ2-7|TRBV4-1
CASSHQGGIAYEQYF
>TRBJ2-3|TRBV7-9
CASRLGGDTQYF
>TRBJ2-3|TRBV27
CASSTYTDPTDTQYF
>TRBJ2-5|TRBV11-2
CATIGLLETQYF
>TRBJ2-3|TRBV29-1
CSVVTLSTDTQYF
>TRBJ2-2|TRBV4-1
CASSQSWSTATGELFF
>TRBJ1-5|TRBV9
CASSVYEDSNQPQHF
>TRBJ2-3|TRBV5-1
CASSLAYSGSADTQYF
>TRBJ1-1|TRBV7-3
CASSEGQGNTEAFF
>TRBJ2-1|TRBV7-2
CASSLGWTSTDEQFF
>TRBJ2-1|TRBV15
CATSRAGSSYNEQFF
>TRBJ2-2|TRBV29-1
CSVVRGYTGELFF
>TRBJ2-3|TRBV5-8
CASILKLGADTQYF
>TRBJ2-2|TRBV18
CASSPVRRQTNTGELFF
>TRBJ1-1|TRBV11-2
CASSLDYLGPEAFF
>TRBJ1-1|TRBV14
CASSEVGDTEAFF
>TRBJ2-7|TRBV27
CASSLGQGVSYEQYF
>TRBJ2-6|TRBV5-4
CASSLAGQSSGANVLTF
>TRBJ1-5|TRBV15
CATSRERLFNQPQHF
>TRBJ2-7|TRBV5-1
CASSLGGRPYEQYF
>TRBJ2-1|TRBV2
CASKGDRVVHEQFF
>TRBJ1-5|TRBV25-1
CASSETGGAQPQHF
>TRBJ2-2|TRBV25-1
CASSPGQGYTGELFF
>TRBJ2-7|TRBV14
CASSQLAGGSYEQYF
>TRBJ2-7|TRBV4-1
CASSPGSPATYEQYF
>TRBJ2-1|TRBV11-1
CASSTQRLAEMYNEQFF
>TRBJ2-1|TRBV7-9
CASTGGGEPSYNEQFF
>TRBJ2-1|TRBV14
CASSQDEGGGNGQFF
>TRBJ2-6|TRBV4-1
CASSQGYLGANVLTF
>TRBJ2-7|TRBV9
CASSPQAGVPYEQYF
>TRBJ2-7|TRBV7-9
CASSLAEGLAVSSYEQYF
>TRBJ2-1|TRBV28
CASNSIAGGPTNEQFF
>TRBJ2-3|TRBV9
CASSIAGSGDTQYF
>TRBJ2-7|TRBV30
CAWMTTYEQYF
>TRBJ2-5|TRBV2
CASTQLYQETQYF
>TRBJ2-5|TRBV4-3
CASSQDYGPKETQYF
>TRBJ2-1|TRBV29-1
CSVGGAPGTSYNEQFF
>TRBJ2-1|TRBV28
CASSLRGNEQFF
>TRBJ2-3|TRBV9
CASSVDRGFTDTQYF
>TRBJ1-2|TRBV6-6
CASSSPDGYTF
>TRBJ1-1|TRBV29-1
CSVEGGSNTEAFF
>TRBJ2-1|TRBV6-5
CASSYSIAGVLNEQFF
>TRBJ2-7|TRBV11-2
CASTQGGEQYF
>TRBJ2-2|TRBV25-1
CASSVVTGELFF
>TRBJ1-4|TRBV19
CASSMGEKLFF
>TRBJ2-2|TRBV28
CASRAPGQFITGELFF